This T cell receptor beta chain comes out of a study of shared clonotypes between healthy human individuals. The DNA input per sorted-subset replicate PCR was 150 to 200 ng, corresponding to around 28,000 T cell genomes. The table came from immunoSEQ multiplex PCR; TCRdb's copy has only in-frame clones and leaves some out. The sample consists of some 1,100,000 clones, approximately 78% of them appearing once. Germline V gives CDR1 KGHSH, CDR2 LQKENI. Trimming pared 5 bases from V and 2 bases from J, leaving 10 bases between. The CDR3 runs to 13 residues. The chain combines TRBV18 with TRBJ2-7; either TRBD1 or TRBD2 may fit D (5 bases each). The receptor was derived from a man between 18 and 29 years old in good health. Some clones in this sample may be carry-over from other donors' samples. Sequenced material: memory CD4+ T cells from PBMCs. Sample subset: CD45RA-negative fraction. The CDR3 here is CASSSQGPYEQYF. The CDR3 coding sequence is TGTGCCAGCTCATCGCAGGGACCCTACGAGCAGTACTTC.